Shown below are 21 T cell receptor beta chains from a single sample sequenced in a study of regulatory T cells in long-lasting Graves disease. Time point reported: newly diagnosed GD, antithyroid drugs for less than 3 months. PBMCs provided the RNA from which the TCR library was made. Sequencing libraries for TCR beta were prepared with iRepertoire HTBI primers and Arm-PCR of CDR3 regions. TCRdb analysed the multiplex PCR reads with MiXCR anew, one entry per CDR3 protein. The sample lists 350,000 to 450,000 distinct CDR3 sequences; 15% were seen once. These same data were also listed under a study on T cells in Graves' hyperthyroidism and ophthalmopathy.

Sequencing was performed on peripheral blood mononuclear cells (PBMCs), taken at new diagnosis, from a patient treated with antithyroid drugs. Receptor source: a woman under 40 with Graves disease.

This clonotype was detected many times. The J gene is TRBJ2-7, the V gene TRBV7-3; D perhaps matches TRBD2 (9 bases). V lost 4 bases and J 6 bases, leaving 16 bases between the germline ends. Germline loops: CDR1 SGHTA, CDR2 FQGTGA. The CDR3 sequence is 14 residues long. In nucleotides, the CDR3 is TGTGCCAGCAGCTCGTCTAGCGGGACAGGCGAGCAGTACTTC. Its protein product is CASSSSSGTGEQYF. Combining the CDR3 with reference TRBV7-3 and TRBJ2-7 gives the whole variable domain GAGVSQTPSNKVTEKGKYVELRCDPISGHTALYWYRQSLGQGPEFLIYFQGTGAADDSGLPNDRFFAVRPEGSVSTLKIQRTERGDSAVYLCASSSSSGTGEQYFGPGTRLTVT.

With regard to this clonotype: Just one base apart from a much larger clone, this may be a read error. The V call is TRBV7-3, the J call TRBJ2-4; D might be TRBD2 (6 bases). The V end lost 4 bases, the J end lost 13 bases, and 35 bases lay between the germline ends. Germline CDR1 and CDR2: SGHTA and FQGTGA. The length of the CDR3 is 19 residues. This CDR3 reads CASSSIPSLAVPGSNEQYF. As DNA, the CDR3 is TGTGCCAGCAGCTCCATACCCTCTTTAGCGGTCCCAGGAAGTAATGAGCAGTACTTC. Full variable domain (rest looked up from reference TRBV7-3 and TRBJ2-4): GAGVSQTPSNKVTEKGKYVELRCDPISGHTALYWYRQSLGQGPEFLIYFQGTGAADDSGLPNDRFFAVRPEGSVSTLKIQRTERGDSAVYLCASSSIPSLAVPGSNEQYFGAGTRLSVL.

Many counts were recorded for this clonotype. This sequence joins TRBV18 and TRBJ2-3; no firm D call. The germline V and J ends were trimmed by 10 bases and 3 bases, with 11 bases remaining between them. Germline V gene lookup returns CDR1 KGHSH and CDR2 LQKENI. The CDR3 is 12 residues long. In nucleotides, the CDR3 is TGTGCCACCAAGACTTTAACAGATACGCAGTATTTT. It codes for CATKTLTDTQYF.

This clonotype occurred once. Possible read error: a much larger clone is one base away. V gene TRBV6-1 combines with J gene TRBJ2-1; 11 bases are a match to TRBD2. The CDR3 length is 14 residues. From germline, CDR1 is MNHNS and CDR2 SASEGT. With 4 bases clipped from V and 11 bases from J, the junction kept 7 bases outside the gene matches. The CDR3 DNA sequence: TGTGCCAGCAGTGTTAGCGGGAGGGCCAACAAGCAGTTCTTC. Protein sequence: CASSVSGRANKQFF.

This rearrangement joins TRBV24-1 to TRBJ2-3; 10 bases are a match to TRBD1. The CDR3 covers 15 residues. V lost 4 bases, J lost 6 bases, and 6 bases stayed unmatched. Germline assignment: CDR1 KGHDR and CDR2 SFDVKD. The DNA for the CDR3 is TGTGCCACCAGTGAGTCCGGGACAGGGGAGGATACGCAGTATTTT. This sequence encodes CATSESGTGEDTQYF.

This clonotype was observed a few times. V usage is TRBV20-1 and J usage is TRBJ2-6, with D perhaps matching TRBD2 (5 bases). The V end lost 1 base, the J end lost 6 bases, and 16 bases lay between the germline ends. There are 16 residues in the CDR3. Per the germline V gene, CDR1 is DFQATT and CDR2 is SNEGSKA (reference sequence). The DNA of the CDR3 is TGCAGTGCTAGAGGGCCGGGCGGGTCTCCGGCCAACGTCCTGACTTTC. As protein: CSARGPGGSPANVLTF.

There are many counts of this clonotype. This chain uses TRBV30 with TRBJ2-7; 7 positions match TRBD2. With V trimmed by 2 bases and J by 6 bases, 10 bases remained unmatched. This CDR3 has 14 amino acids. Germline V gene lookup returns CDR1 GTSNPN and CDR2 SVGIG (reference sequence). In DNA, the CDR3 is TGTGCCTGGAGTAACGGGGGGAGCTCGAGCGAGCAGTACTTC. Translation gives CAWSNGGSSSEQYF.

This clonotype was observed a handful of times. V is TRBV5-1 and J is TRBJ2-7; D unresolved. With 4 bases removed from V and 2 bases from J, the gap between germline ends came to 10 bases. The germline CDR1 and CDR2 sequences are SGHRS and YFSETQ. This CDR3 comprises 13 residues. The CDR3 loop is CASSPYSPYEQYF. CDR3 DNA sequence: TGCGCCAGCAGCCCCTACTCCCCCTACGAGCAGTACTTC.

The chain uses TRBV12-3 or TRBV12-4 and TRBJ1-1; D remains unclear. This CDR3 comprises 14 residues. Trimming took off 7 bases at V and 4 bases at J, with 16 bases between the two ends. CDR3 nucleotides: TGTGCCAGCACCAACGACCGAGGAGGCACTGAAGCTTTCTTT. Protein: CASTNDRGGTEAFF.

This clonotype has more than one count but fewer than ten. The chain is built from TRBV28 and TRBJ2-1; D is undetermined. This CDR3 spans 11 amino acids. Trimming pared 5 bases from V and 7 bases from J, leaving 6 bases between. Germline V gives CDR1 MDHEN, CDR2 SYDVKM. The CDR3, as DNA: TGTGCCAGCAGTCAAGAAAATGAGCAGTTCTTC. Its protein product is CASSQENEQFF. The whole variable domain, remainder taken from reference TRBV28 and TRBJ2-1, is DVKVTQSSRYLVKRTGEKVFLECVQDMDHENMFWYRQDPGLGLRLIYFSYDVKMKEKGDIPEGYSVSREKKERFSLILESASTNQTSMYLCASSQENEQFFGPGTRLTVL.

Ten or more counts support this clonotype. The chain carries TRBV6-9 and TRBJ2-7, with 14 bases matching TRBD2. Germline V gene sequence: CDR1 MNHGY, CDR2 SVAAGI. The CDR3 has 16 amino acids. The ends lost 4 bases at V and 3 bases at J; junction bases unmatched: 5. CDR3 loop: CASSLRTSGRNYEQYF. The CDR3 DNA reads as TGTGCCAGCAGTTTGCGGACTAGCGGGAGGAACTACGAGCAGTACTTC.

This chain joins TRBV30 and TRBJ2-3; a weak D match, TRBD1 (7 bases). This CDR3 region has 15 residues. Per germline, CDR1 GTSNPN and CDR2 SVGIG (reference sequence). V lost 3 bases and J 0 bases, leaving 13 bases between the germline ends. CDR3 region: CAWRKGAGSTDTQYF. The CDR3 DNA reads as TGTGCCTGGAGGAAGGGGGCGGGGAGCACAGATACGCAGTATTTT.

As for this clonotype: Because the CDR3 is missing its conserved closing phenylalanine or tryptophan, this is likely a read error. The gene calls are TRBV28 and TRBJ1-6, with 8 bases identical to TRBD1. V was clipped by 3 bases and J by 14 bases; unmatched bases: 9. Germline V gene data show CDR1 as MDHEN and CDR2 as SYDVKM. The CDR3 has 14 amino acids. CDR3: CASSLGGQGGTLHS. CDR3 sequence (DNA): TGTGCCAGCAGTTTGGGTGGACAGGGAGGTACCCTCCACTCT.

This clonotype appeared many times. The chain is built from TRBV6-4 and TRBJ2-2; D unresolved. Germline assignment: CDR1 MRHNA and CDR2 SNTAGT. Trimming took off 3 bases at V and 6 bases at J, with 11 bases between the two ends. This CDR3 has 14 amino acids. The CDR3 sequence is CASSEGGDSGELFF. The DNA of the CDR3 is TGTGCCAGCAGTGAAGGCGGTGACTCCGGGGAGCTGTTTTTT.

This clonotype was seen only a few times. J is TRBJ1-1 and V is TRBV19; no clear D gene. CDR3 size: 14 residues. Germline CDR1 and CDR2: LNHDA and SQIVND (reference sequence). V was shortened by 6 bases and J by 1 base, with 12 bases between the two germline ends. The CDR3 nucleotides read TGTGCCAGTAGATTTCCGGCCGCGAACACTGAAGCTTTCTTT. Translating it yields CASRFPAANTEAFF.

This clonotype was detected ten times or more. The CDR3 is CASSQGTSGRAGRTDTQYF. CDR3 DNA: TGTGCCAGCAGCCAAGGGACTAGCGGGAGGGCCGGGCGCACAGATACGCAGTATTTT. The chain joins TRBV5-4 to TRBJ2-3, with 16 bases matching TRBD2. CDR3 length: 19 residues. Losses at the gene ends were 4 bases for V and 1 base for J; bases not matched to a gene: 9. CDR1 is SGHNT, CDR2 YYREEE, per germline (reference sequence). Filled out from reference TRBV5-4 and TRBJ2-3, the complete variable domain reads ETGVTQSPTHLIKTRGQQVTLRCSSQSGHNTVSWYQQALGQGPQFIFQYYREEENGRGNFPPRFSGLQFPNYSSELNVNALELDDSALYLCASSQGTSGRAGRTDTQYFGPGTRLTVL.

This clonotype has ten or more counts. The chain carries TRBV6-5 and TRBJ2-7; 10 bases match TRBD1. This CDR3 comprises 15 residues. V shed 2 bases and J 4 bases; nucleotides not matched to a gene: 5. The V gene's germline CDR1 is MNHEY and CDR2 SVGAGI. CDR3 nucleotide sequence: TGTGCCAGCAGTTACACTTCGGGACAGGGGTACGAGCAGTACTTC. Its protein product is CASSYTSGQGYEQYF.

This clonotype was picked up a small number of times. The CDR3 DNA reads TGCGCCAGCAGCTTCTCGGGACAGTCCTACGAGCAGTACTTC. Protein product: CASSFSGQSYEQYF. This chain joins TRBV5-1 and TRBJ2-7, with 7 bases fitting TRBD1. Germline CDR1 and CDR2: SGHRS and YFSETQ. This CDR3 is 14 amino acids long. The ends lost 2 bases at V and 1 base at J; junction bases unmatched: 3.

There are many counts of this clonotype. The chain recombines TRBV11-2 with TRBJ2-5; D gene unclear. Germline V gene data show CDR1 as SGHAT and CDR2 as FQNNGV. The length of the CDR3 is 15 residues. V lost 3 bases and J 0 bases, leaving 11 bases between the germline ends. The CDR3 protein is CASSFLLRDQETQYF. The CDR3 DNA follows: TGTGCCAGCAGCTTCCTCCTCCGCGACCAAGAGACCCAGTACTTC.

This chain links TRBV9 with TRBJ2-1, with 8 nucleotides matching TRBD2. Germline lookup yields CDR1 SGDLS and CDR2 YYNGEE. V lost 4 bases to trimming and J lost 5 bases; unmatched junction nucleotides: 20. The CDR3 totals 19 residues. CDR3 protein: CASSPEGLELIFKDNEQFF. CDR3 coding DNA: TGTGCCAGCAGCCCCGAGGGACTAGAGTTAATTTTTAAAGACAATGAGCAGTTCTTC.

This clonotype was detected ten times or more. The CDR3 spells CASNPLASTSGSGNEQFF. CDR3 sequence (DNA): TGTGCCAGCAACCCCCTGGCCTCGACTAGCGGGAGTGGCAATGAGCAGTTCTTC. This sequence joins TRBV7-9 and TRBJ2-1; 12 nucleotides match TRBD2. J was trimmed by 6 bases and V by 7 bases; bases with no gene match: 16. Germline V lookup: CDR1 SEHNR, CDR2 FQNEAQ (reference sequence). The CDR3 loop spans 18 amino acids.